This TCR beta chain was documented in a study of blood T cells in healthy people across ages (dated by TCRdb to 2014 to 2015). Some background on the complete study: Template switching captured roughly one uniquely barcoded TCR beta cDNA molecule per two T cells in model experiments. To avoid experimental bias, donors of different ages were randomly spread across the sequencing lanes. For two donors (one aged 18 to 29 and one aged 80 or older), the study analyzed two additional independent replicas of 1 million unique cDNA reads from the same blood draw. The donors were divided into four age groups: young (average around 15 years), middle-aged (around 37), aged (approximately 62) and long-lived (about 79). Age-related changes in TCR beta repertoire diversity were measured in the study by deep sequencing normalized with unique cDNA molecular identifiers. The investigation overall reported the following: The CMV infection status of donors was not known, potentially confounding age-related changes in expanded clonotypes. As age increased, observed TCR beta diversity per million T cells dropped in a roughly linear way, and a significant reduction was already evident by age 40. Compared with the aged group, more naive CD4+ T cells, fewer expanded clones and increased TCR diversity were shown by the long-lived group, suggesting age selection. Total diversity estimates from one million sequenced T cells were considered lower bounds and underestimates. The percentage of naive T cells measured by flow cytometry correlated strongly with observed TCR beta diversity. Conclusive comparison of naive and antigen-experienced compartments was prevented by the profiling of bulk unsorted PBMCs.

Per the germline V gene, LGHNT is the CDR1 and FRNRAP is the CDR2. CDR3 length: 14 amino acids, cysteine to phenylalanine. Kept here is only the CDR3 DNA, which spans 42 bases and is read in frame from base 1. At the junction V is shortened by 1 base and J by 8 bases; bases outside the gene matches: 6. Library creation used 5' RACE. Data came from an Illumina HiSeq 2500. A second PCR of about 7 to 12 cycles was performed with a sample-barcoded 5' primer and a J-beta primer mix. A template-switch 5' adaptor carrying 12 random nucleotides introduced a unique molecular identifier onto each TCR beta cDNA molecule. Each sample yielded at least 3 million CDR3-containing paired-end reads. All of the RNA was converted into first-strand cDNA using the Mint cDNA synthesis kit, with a TRBC-specific oligonucleotide serving as the primer. Following uracil-DNA glycosylase treatment, a first 18-cycle PCR with universal primers M1SS and BC2_uni_R was performed on all cDNA. The authors' analysis ran thus. For normalization, 1 million high-quality reads were randomly selected from each sample, with every read carrying a distinct molecular identifier. Instead of being binned into consensus sequences, reads that shared molecular identifiers were thrown out. MiTCR, set to a Q25 quality threshold and the strictest error-elimination algorithm, was used for CDR3 identification, clonotype clustering and error correction. A nonparametric unseen species model with Euler transformation was used to estimate a lower bound on total TCR beta diversity. TCRdb reprocessed the public reads (quality trimming at Q25 with fastp, clone calling with MiXCR) and kept in-frame beta chains. A single entry per CDR3 protein holds the most common genes and DNA from its merged rows. The V and J calls and clone size are TCRdb's, not the authors'. The sample contains roughly 800,000 distinct CDR3 sequences, approximately 55% of them found a single time. Around 41% of the sample goes to the ten largest clones.

The table lists this clonotype with a few counts. Its antigen remains unidentified. No quality values exist for individual bases; no much larger clone is one base distant. Systemically healthy Caucasian individuals from Russia, 35 to 50 in total and aged about 6 to 95 years, were included as donors. Each donor gave about 9.7 milliliters of peripheral blood, drawn into EDTA-treated Vacutainer tubes. Ficoll-Paque density-gradient centrifugation was used to isolate PBMCs, with at least 6 million obtained per sample. Trizol reagent was used to extract total RNA from PBMCs, with at least 6 micrograms per sample. Naive CD45RAhigh/CD27high T cell percentages were measured by flow cytometry on a PBMC aliquot from every donor.

Recombination connected TRBV12-5 to TRBJ1-2; 8 nucleotides in the junction match TRBD1. This sequence was found in a man aged 80 or over in good health. Sample: blood. The DNA sequence is as follows: TGTGCTAGTGGTTTGGGGACAGGGTTTAGGGGCTACACCTTC. Translation gives CASGLGTGFRGYTF. Supplemented by the reference TRBV12-5 and TRBJ1-2 proteins around the CDR3, the complete variable domain is DARVTQTPRHKVTEMGQEVTMRCQPILGHNTVFWYRQTMMQGLELLAYFRNRAPLDDSGMPKDRFSAEMPDATLATLKIQPSEPRDSAVYFCASGLGTGFRGYTFGSGTRLTVV.